This TCR beta chain was documented in a study of cytomegalovirus exposure and HLA in healthy donors. A remark on this clone: Its antigen is unknown.

PCR was performed using 60 Vbeta and 13 Jbeta primers. Here immunoSEQ multiplex PCR was the method, and the copy in TCRdb shows in-frame clones only, minus some. The sample contains about 130,000 clones, roughly 80% of which appear only once. Whole-study results and caveats: Differences between HLA loci emerged in a later analysis of TCR association rates, with DRB1 most and HLA-C fewest. Across all donors, roughly uniform sequencing depth was an assumption of the presence/absence analyses.

The TCR sequence derives from a man younger than 35 in good health and CMV-seropositive. Sequencing input: PBMCs.

The CDR3, as DNA: TGTGCCAGCAGCGTAGGAAGTAGCGGGAGCACAGATACGCAGTATTTT. Encoded protein: CASSVGSSGSTDTQYF. The V gene is TRBV9, the J gene TRBJ2-3; 7 bases align to TRBD2. The CDR3 runs 16 residues. V shed 0 bases and J 0 bases; nucleotides not matched to a gene: 4. Looked up from germline, CDR1 is SGDLS and CDR2 is YYNGEE. The full variable domain, in which reference TRBV9 and TRBJ2-3 provide the parts outside the CDR3, is DSGVTQTPKHLITATGQRVTLRCSPRSGDLSVYWYQQSLDQGLQFLIQYYNGEERAKGNILERFSAQQFPDLHSELNLSSLELGDSALYFCASSVGSSGSTDTQYFGPGTRLTVL.